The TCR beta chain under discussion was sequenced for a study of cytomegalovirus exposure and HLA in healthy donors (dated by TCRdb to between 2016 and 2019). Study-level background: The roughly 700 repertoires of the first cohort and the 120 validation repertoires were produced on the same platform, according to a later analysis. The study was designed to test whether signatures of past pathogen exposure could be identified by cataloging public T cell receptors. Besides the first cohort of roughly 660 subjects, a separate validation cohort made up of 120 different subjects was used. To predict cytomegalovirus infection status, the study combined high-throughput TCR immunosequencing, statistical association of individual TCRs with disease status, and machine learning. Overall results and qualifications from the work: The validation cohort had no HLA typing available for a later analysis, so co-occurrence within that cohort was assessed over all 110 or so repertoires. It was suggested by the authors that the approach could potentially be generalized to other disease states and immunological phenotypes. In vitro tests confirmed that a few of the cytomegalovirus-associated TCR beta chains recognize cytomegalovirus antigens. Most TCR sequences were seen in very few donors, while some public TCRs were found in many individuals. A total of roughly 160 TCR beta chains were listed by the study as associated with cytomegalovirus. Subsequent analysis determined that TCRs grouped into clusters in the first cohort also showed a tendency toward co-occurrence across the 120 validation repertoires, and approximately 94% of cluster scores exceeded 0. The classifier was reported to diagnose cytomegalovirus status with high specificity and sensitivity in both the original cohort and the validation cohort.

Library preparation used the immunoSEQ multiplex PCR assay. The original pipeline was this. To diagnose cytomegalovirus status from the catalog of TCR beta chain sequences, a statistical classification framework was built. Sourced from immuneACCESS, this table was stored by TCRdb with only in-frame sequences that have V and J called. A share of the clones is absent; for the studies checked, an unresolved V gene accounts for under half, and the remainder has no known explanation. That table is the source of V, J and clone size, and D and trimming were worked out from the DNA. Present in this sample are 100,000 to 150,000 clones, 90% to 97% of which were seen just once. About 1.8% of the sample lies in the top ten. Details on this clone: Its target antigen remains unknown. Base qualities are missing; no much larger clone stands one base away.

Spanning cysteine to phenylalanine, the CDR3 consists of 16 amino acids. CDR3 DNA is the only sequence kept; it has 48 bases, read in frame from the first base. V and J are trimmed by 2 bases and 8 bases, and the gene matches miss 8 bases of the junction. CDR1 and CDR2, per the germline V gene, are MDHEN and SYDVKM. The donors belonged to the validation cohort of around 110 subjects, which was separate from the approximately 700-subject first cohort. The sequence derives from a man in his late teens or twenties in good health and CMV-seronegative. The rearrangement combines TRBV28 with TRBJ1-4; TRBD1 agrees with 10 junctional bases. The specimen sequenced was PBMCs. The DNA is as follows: TGTGCCAGCAGTTTAGGGTCCGGACAGGGGGGAGAAAAACTGTTTTTT. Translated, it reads CASSLGSGQGGEKLFF.